This note documents a single TCR beta chain sequence. The antigen is not known. This specimen belongs to a study of cytomegalovirus exposure and HLA in healthy donors. The length of the CDR3 is 15 residues. With 10 bases clipped from V and 7 bases from J, the junction kept 10 bases outside the gene matches. The germline gives CDR1 SNHLY, CDR2 FYNNEI. At the time of sampling, donors were nominally healthy, though unrecorded immune exposures were likely. With 60 Vbeta and 13 Jbeta primers, the PCR was carried out. The method was immunoSEQ multiplex PCR; TCRdb's version includes in-frame clones alone and lacks a portion of them. This sample yields roughly 100,000 clones, of which about 80% are seen a single time; 7.5% to 9% belongs to the top ten. Whole-study findings and limits: A later analysis by the authors found several of the most significant clusters apparently linked to common viral pathogens. The study put 150 to 200 TCR beta chains on its list as cytomegalovirus-associated.

This TCR was sampled from a man aged 40-49 years in good health and CMV-seropositive. The source material was PBMCs. The genes are TRBV2 and TRBJ2-3, with 14 bases matching TRBD2. CDR3 residues: CATSMTSGGANTQYF. As DNA, the CDR3 is TGTGCCACCTCAATGACTAGCGGGGGGGCGAATACGCAGTATTTT.